This T cell receptor beta chain was identified during a study of neurological immune-mediated disorders. In each sequencing run, over 160 million TCR-beta sequences were generated from 15-18 subjects. TCRdb ran MiXCR on the 5' RACE reads and lists one entry per CDR3 protein. Of around 46,000 distinct CDR3 sequences detected, about 25% appear once; the ten largest clones hold about 23%. Trimming removed 4 bases from V and 4 bases from J, with 14 bases in between. This CDR3 has 14 residues. Germline CDR1 is SGHRS and CDR2 is YFSETQ. Healthy controls consisted of blood bank volunteers in Maryland, USA. This clonotype has at least ten counts.

Sample: PBMCs. J is TRBJ1-2 and V is TRBV5-1, with D possibly TRBD1 on 5 matching bases. The TCR originated in a woman aged 65 to 85 in good health. The CDR3 region is CASSDPGQGYGYTF. The CDR3 DNA follows: TGCGCCAGCAGCGACCCCGGGCAGGGCTATGGCTACACCTTC.